The sequence of this T cell receptor beta chain was determined in a study of blood T cells in healthy people across ages. This clonotype was detected many times. What it recognizes is unknown. Compared with germline, one end of the junction differs, possibly owing to a read error. Study-level points and caveats: Getting older went along with TCR beta diversity per million T cells dropping roughly linearly.

Primers used in a second PCR of about 6 to 11 cycles were a sample-barcoded 5' primer and a J-beta primer mix. Each CDR3 protein is one row after TCRdb ran MiXCR on the 5' RACE reads. Of about 780,000 distinct CDR3 sequences listed, roughly 24% are singletons. The germline V gene encodes CDR1 SGHRS and CDR2 YFSETQ. The CDR3 is made up of 14 amino acids. These data were also filed under a second study, of T cells of mothers and their children.

The J gene is TRBJ2-1, the V gene TRBV5-1; 8 nucleotides match TRBD1. The J call is uncertain, as TRBJ2-7 better fits the DNA end. This receptor was identified in a boy between 10 and 17 years old in good health. What was sequenced was blood. CDR3 DNA sequence: TGTGCCAGCAGTCTAACAGGGGGTACCTACGAGCAGTACTTC. It encodes CASSLTGGTYEQYF.